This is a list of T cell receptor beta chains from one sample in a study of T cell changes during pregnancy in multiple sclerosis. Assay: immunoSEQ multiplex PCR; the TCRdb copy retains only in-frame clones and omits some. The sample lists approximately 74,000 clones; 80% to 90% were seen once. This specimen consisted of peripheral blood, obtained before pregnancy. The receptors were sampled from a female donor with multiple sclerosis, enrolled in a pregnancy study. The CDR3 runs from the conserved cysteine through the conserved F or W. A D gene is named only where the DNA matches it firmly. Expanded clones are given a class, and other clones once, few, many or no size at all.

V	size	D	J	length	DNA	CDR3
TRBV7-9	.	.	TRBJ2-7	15	TGTGCCAGCAGCCGCCTAAGACTAGAAGGTGGCGAGCAGTACTTC	CASSRLRLEGGEQYF
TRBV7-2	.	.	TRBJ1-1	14	TGTGCCAGCAGCTTATCGGGGGTTGGGACTGAAGCTTTCTTT	CASSLSGVGTEAFF
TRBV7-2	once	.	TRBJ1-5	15	TGTGCCAGCAGTCCCTCGGCGGTTAGCAATCAGCCCCAGCATTTT	CASSPSAVSNQPQHF
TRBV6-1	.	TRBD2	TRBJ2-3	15	TGTGCCAGCCCTAAGGGGCGGGAGGGCTCAGATACGCAGTATTTT	CASPKGREGSDTQYF
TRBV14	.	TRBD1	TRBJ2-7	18	TGTGCCAGCAGCCAAGATTGGGCGGGACAGGGGTCAAAGTACGAGCAGTACTTC	CASSQDWAGQGSKYEQYF
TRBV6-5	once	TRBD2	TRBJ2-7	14	TGTGCCAGCAGTTACGAGCGGGACTCCTACGAGCAGTACTTC	CASSYERDSYEQYF
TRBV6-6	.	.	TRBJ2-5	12	TGTGCCAGCAGTTCACAGGAGGAGACCCAGTACTTC	CASSSQEETQYF
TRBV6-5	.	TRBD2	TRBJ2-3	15	TGTGCCAGCAGTTATGGGGGGGGGAACACAGATACGCAGTATTTT	CASSYGGGNTDTQYF
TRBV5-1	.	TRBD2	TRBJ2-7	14	TGCGCCAGCAGCTCCGGGACTACTCCCTACGAGCAGTACTTC	CASSSGTTPYEQYF
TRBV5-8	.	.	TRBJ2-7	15	TGTGCCAGCAGCTTGACCCCTTATAGCTCCTACGAGCAGTACTTC	CASSLTPYSSYEQYF
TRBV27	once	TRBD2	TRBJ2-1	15	TGTGCCAGCAGTTTAAGGGAACGGGGGGGGGTTGAGCAGTTCTTC	CASSLRERGGVEQFF
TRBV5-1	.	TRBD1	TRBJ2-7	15	TGCGCCAGCAGCGGGACAGGGTTGGGCCCCTACGAGCAGTACTTC	CASSGTGLGPYEQYF
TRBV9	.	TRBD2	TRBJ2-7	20	TGTGCCAGCAGCGTAGAGTCGGGTTGGGGTTTAGCGGGAGGGCCCTACGAGCAGTACTTC	CASSVESGWGLAGGPYEQYF
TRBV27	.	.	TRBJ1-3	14	TGTGCCAGTCGACCCAGGGGATTTGGAAACACCATATATTTT	CASRPRGFGNTIYF
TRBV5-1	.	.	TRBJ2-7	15	TGCGCCAGCAGCCCAGACATTATTGGGTCCTACGAGCAGTACTTC	CASSPDIIGSYEQYF
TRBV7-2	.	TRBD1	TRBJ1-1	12	TGTGCCAGCAGCACCTCGACAGGGATGGCTTTCTTT	CASSTSTGMAFF
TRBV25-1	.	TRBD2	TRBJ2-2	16	TGTGCCAGCAGTGATCTAGCGGGAGGGCCTCCTGGGGAGCTGTTTTTT	CASSDLAGGPPGELFF
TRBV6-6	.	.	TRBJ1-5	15	TGTGCCACCACCGACGGGGCAGGGGCCATGCAGCCCCAGCATTTT	CATTDGAGAMQPQHF
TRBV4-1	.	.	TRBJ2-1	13	TGCGCCAGCAGCCAAGTGTCTCTTGATGAGCAGTTCTTC	CASSQVSLDEQFF
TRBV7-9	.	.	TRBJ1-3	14	TGTGCCAGCAGAGGAACAGGGTCTGGAAACACCATATATTTT	CASRGTGSGNTIYF
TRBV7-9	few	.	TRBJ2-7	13	TGTGCCAGCAGCGAGACAGGACACTACGAGCAGTACTTC	CASSETGHYEQYF
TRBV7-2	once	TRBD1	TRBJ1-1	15	TGTGCCAGCAGCTTAGCGGGGACAGGATTCACTGAAGCTTTCTTT	CASSLAGTGFTEAFF
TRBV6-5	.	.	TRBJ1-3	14	TGTGCCAGCAGCTCCCCGGGGGCTGGAAACACCATATATTTT	CASSSPGAGNTIYF
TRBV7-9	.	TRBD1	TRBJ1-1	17	TGTGCCAGCAACCACGGGACAGGGACTGGTAGGGTAGGAGAAGCTTTCTTT	CASNHGTGTGRVGEAFF
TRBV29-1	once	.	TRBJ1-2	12	TGCAGCGTTGTGAAGGGGGACTATGGCTACACCTTC	CSVVKGDYGYTF
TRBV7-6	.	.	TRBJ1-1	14	TGTGCCAGCAGCGCCCGACAGTACCCATCTGAAGCTTTCTTT	CASSARQYPSEAFF
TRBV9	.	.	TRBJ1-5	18	TGTGCCAGCAGCACAAGGGGAAGGAGGGGAGTGAGCAATCAGCCCCAGCATTTT	CASSTRGRRGVSNQPQHF
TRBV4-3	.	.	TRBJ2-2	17	TGCGCCAGCAGCCAAGATATTAGCGAACTCTCCACCGGGGAGCTGTTTTTT	CASSQDISELSTGELFF
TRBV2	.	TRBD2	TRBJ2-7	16	TGTGCCAGCAGCTTTCTCGATATTAGCGGGGGGGCCGTGCAGTACTTC	CASSFLDISGGAVQYF
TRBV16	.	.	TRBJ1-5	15	TGTGCCAGCAGCCACCGGGGAAGTGGCAATCAGCCCCAGCATTTT	CASSHRGSGNQPQHF
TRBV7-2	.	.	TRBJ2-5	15	TGTGCCAGCAGTCCCTTCGGGACAGCGGGCGAGACCCAGTACTTC	CASSPFGTAGETQYF